Listed here are 20 T cell receptor beta chains from one sample, sequenced in a study of blood T cells in healthy people across ages. A second PCR of about 7 to 12 cycles used a sample-barcoded 5' primer and a J-beta primer mix. TCRdb re-called the 5' RACE reads with MiXCR, one entry per CDR3 protein. This sample yields about 1.4 million distinct CDR3 sequences, of which around 55% are seen a single time; under 8.5% belongs to the top ten. Input material: blood. All receptors come from a man aged 18 to 35 in good health.

The genes are TRBV21-1 and TRBJ2-5; the table's D call, TRBD1, has no DNA check behind it. TRBV21-1 corresponds to a pseudogene. This CDR3 is built from 15 residues. CDR3 sequence reads: CASSKIPPGLETQYF. Written as DNA, the CDR3 is TGTGCCAGCAGCAAAATTCCCCCTGGGTTGGAGACCCAGTACTTC.

Here the CDR3 reads CAVRPGLNTDTQYF. CDR3 DNA sequence: TGCGCCGTACGACCGGGACTCAACACAGATACGCAGTATTTT. The J gene is TRBJ2-3, the V gene TRBV5-1, with TRBD2 as a possible D gene (6 bases). Trimming shortened V by 10 bases and J by 2 bases, and 17 bases separated the two germline ends. This CDR3 contains 14 residues. Germline lookup yields CDR1 SGHRS and CDR2 YFSETQ.

This rearrangement joins TRBV7-2 to TRBJ2-1; D gene ambiguous. Germline V CDR1 and CDR2: SGHTA, FQGNSA. The CDR3 is made up of 18 amino acids. The ends were cut back, 3 bases at V and 1 base at J, with 19 bases in the middle. CDR3 nucleotides: TGTGCCAGCAGCTTTACATCCCCCAGAGTCCTATCCTACAATGAGCAGTTCTTC. This sequence encodes CASSFTSPRVLSYNEQFF.

This clonotype was seen more than once but under ten times. V gene TRBV10-3 combines with J gene TRBJ2-2; tentatively, D is TRBD1 or TRBD2 (6 bases each). This CDR3 has 13 amino acids. Trimming cost V 6 bases and J 7 bases, with 12 bases left between them. Germline CDR1 reads ENHRY; CDR2 reads SYGVKD. CDR3 nucleotide sequence: TGTGCCATCAGAGCGGAGGGGGACGGGGAGCTGTTTTTT. Translation gives CAIRAEGDGELFF.

This clonotype came up a few times. This chain uses TRBV3-1 with TRBJ1-1; 10 positions match TRBD1. The CDR3 contains 16 residues. Per the germline V gene, CDR1 is LGHDT and CDR2 is YNNKEL (reference sequence). V shed 4 bases and J 5 bases; nucleotides not matched to a gene: 10. CDR3 in DNA: TGTGCCAGCAGCCCACGGGACAGGGGATTATCGACTGAAGCTTTCTTT. This encodes CASSPRDRGLSTEAFF.

This clonotype was seen repeatedly, ten times or more. The V gene is TRBV5-1, the J gene TRBJ2-5; 10 positions match TRBD2. With V trimmed by 0 bases and J by 2 bases, 7 bases remained unmatched. There are 17 residues in the CDR3. The germline V gene has CDR1 SGHRS and CDR2 YFSETQ. CDR3 bases: TGCGCCAGCAGCTTGGGGGGACTAGCGAATCGACAAGAGACCCAGTACTTC. Its protein product is CASSLGGLANRQETQYF.

This clonotype occurred a few times. The chain joins TRBV6-2 or TRBV6-3 to TRBJ2-1; 12 nucleotides align to TRBD2. V shed 6 bases and J 9 bases; nucleotides not matched to a gene: 9. Germline V gene lookup returns CDR1 MNHEY and CDR2 SVGEGT. This CDR3 comprises 15 residues. The CDR3 nucleotides read TGTGCCAGCAGGCTCGGACTAGCGGGATATGGTGAGCAGTTCTTC. Translated, it gives CASRLGLAGYGEQFF.

J is TRBJ2-7 and V is TRBV29-1; TRBD1 aligns across 9 bases. This CDR3 contains 16 residues. After removal of 3 bases from V and 2 bases from J, the junction contained 11 bases not matched to a gene. Germline loops: CDR1 SQVTM, CDR2 ANQGSEA. This chain's CDR3 is CSVDAGTGSDPYEQYF. The CDR3 nucleotides read TGCAGCGTTGATGCGGGGACAGGGTCGGATCCCTACGAGCAGTACTTC.

This clonotype was detected only a few times. The rearrangement links TRBV12-3 or TRBV12-4 to TRBJ2-7, with 9 bases that match TRBD1. This CDR3 spans 15 amino acids. V trimming: 3 bases; J trimming: 5 bases; junction bases outside the gene matches: 8. CDR3 sequence reads: CASSLGTGLVHEQYF. For the CDR3, the DNA is TGTGCCAGCAGTTTGGGGACAGGGCTTGTCCACGAGCAGTACTTC.

The rearrangement links TRBV4-2 to TRBJ1-1; D is possibly TRBD1 (6 bases). The V gene's germline CDR1 is LGHNA and CDR2 YNFKEQ. The CDR3 length is 15 residues. Trimming removed 1 base at V and 4 bases at J, with 13 bases between. The CDR3 DNA reads as TGTGCCAGCAGCCAAGTCTTACAGGGTATCACTGAAGCTTTCTTT. Amino acids: CASSQVLQGITEAFF.

The V and J genes are TRBV30 and TRBJ1-2; D unresolved. This CDR3 spans 11 amino acids. Between the trimmed V and J ends, which lost 4 bases and 4 bases, there was a span of 7 bases. Germline V gives CDR1 GTSNPN, CDR2 SVGIG (reference sequence). CDR3 in amino acids: CAWKDFYGYTF. In nucleotides, the CDR3 is TGTGCCTGGAAGGACTTCTATGGCTACACCTTC.

The rearrangement uses TRBV4-1 and TRBJ1-2; 7 bases map to TRBD1. CDR1 and CDR2 from the germline V gene are MGHRA and YSYEKL. This CDR3 has 15 residues. J gave up 7 bases and V 4 bases, and 12 bases lay outside the gene matches. CDR3 protein: CASSRFTGADFGYTF. The CDR3 bases are TGCGCCAGCAGCCGATTTACAGGGGCGGATTTTGGCTACACCTTC.

Only a few counts were recorded for this clonotype. This rearrangement joins TRBV15 to TRBJ2-5; D is ambiguous. Germline V CDR1 and CDR2: LNHNV, YYDKDF (reference sequence). V lost 0 bases to trimming and J lost 5 bases, with 10 bases between them. CDR3 length: 14 amino acids. In DNA form, the CDR3 reads TGTGCCACCAGCAGAGAGAACGAAGAGGAGACCCAGTACTTC. Translation gives CATSRENEEETQYF.

This clonotype showed up just once. Because the CDR3 is missing its conserved closing phenylalanine or tryptophan, this is likely a read error. The DNA is left out, because the CDR3 cannot be placed on it with certainty; the CDR3 is given as TCRdb lists it. This chain uses TRBV12-3 or TRBV12-4 with TRBJ1-1; the table assigns TRBD1, which was not confirmed against the DNA. The CDR3 length equals 13 residues, ends included. The CDR3 sequence: CASRPTGGTEPFV.

This sequence joins TRBV6-1 and TRBJ1-6; TRBD1 is a possible D gene (5 bases). The CDR3 consists of 17 residues. CDR1 MNHNS and CDR2 SASEGT come from the germline V gene. Deletions cut 0 bases from V and 0 bases from J, with 9 bases between. The CDR3: CASSEAAGSSYNSPLHF. The CDR3 bases are TGTGCCAGCAGTGAAGCCGCAGGGAGCTCCTATAATTCACCCCTCCACTTT.

The CDR3 reads CASSVISPYEQYF. The CDR3, as DNA: TGTGCCAGCAGTGTTATTTCCCCCTACGAGCAGTACTTC. This rearrangement joins TRBV12-3 or TRBV12-4 to TRBJ2-5; D is uncertain. The closer fit of TRBJ2-7 to the DNA end suggests the J call may be wrong. The CDR3 contains 13 residues.

The chain links TRBV5-1 to TRBJ1-5; no definite D call. Germline values: CDR1 SGHRS, CDR2 YFSETQ. The germline V and J ends were trimmed by 4 bases and 1 base, with 15 bases remaining between them. CDR3 length: 16 residues. CDR3 residues: CASSPGPGRSNQPQHF. The CDR3 DNA follows: TGCGCCAGCAGCCCAGGACCCGGGCGGAGCAATCAGCCCCAGCATTTT.

J is TRBJ1-6 and V is TRBV4-2; D remains unclear. V lost 3 bases and J lost 7, with 13 bases in between. Germline CDR1 is LGHNA and CDR2 is YNFKEQ. This CDR3 contains 15 residues. CDR3 nucleotide sequence: TGTGCCAGCAGCCATAATAAAGCTTCCAATTCACCCCTCCACTTT. This gives the protein CASSHNKASNSPLHF.

The rearrangement uses TRBV20-1 and TRBJ1-2; the match to TRBD1 covers 7 bases. The V gene end was trimmed by 0 bases and the J gene end by 3 bases; junction bases not matched to a gene: 7. The germline gives CDR1 DFQATT, CDR2 SNEGSKA (reference sequence). The CDR3 is 15 residues long. In DNA, the CDR3 is TGCAGTGCTAGAGATCATAGGGACAGCGACTATGGCTACACCTTC. Protein product: CSARDHRDSDYGYTF.

This clonotype appeared a few times. The chain has TRBV29-1 and TRBJ2-3; TRBD1 aligns across 7 bases. The CDR3 has 13 amino acids. V lost 4 bases to trimming and J lost 2 bases; unmatched junction nucleotides: 3. Germline V gene lookup returns CDR1 SQVTM and CDR2 ANQGSEA. The CDR3 DNA reads TGCAGCGTTGCCGGGACAGTCACAGATACGCAGTATTTT. It specifies CSVAGTVTDTQYF.